The sequence of this T cell receptor beta chain was determined in a study of OX40 agonist ivuxolimab in advanced cancers. With V trimmed by 0 bases and J by 1 base, 3 bases remained unmatched. Per the germline V gene, CDR1 is SGHRS and CDR2 is YFSETQ. The CDR3 is 16 amino acids. Study-wide findings and caveats: Compared with CD4+, CD8+ T cells on average had more expanded clones.

The protocol was immunoSEQ multiplex PCR, while the TCRdb copy is restricted to in-frame clones and leaves out a portion. Among 90,000 to 130,000 clones listed, about nine tenths were seen once. This clone was observed a handful of times. The target antigen is unknown. The material sequenced was CD4+ or CD8+ T cells sorted from blood, taken in a trial of the OX40 agonist ivuxolimab. This receptor was taken from an adult with an advanced solid tumor such as melanoma, head and neck, liver or kidney cancer. J is TRBJ2-2 and V is TRBV5-1; TRBD2 matches 7 bases. CDR3 sequence reads: CASSLGGGGNTGELFF. For the CDR3, the DNA is TGCGCCAGCAGCTTGGGCGGCGGGGGGAACACCGGGGAGCTGTTTTTT.